This T cell receptor (beta chain) was retrieved from a study of blood T cell repertoires in COVID-19. The data were produced by immunoSEQ multiplex PCR, yet TCRdb's version contains in-frame clones alone and is incomplete. The sample records about 57,000 clones, roughly 82% being singletons. V shed 6 bases and J shed 6 bases, with 12 bases lying between them. This CDR3 comprises 13 residues. CDR1 is MNHEY, CDR2 SVGAGI, per germline. This TCR was recovered from an elderly woman with acute or convalescent COVID-19. The sample was peripheral blood. V is TRBV6-5 and J is TRBJ1-5; tentative D call: TRBD1 (6 bases). The CDR3 nucleotides are TGTGCCAGCAGGGGGGGGCTATCTCAGCCCCAGCATTTT. It codes for CASRGGLSQPQHF.